Listed below are T cell receptor beta chains from one sample, sequenced in a study of Tregs in tolerant kidney transplant recipients. TCRdb's copy holds only in-frame clones and misses some; the assay was immunoSEQ multiplex PCR. Here the sample spans about 240,000 clones, around 82% being singletons. Sequencing input: CD4+ T cells from blood. These receptors originate from a human donor in good health. Both conserved end residues are part of each CDR3. The D gene is left open where the match is weak.

>-|TRBV7-2|TRBJ1-1
CASSLTRGNTEAFF
>-|TRBV6-5|TRBJ2-7
CASSPTTPTGEQYF
>-|TRBV25-1|TRBJ2-3
CASSFNTDTQYF
>-|TRBV5-4|TRBJ1-2
CASSFQGGYTF
>-|TRBV4-1|TRBJ2-5
CASSQSTLETQYF
>-|TRBV6-5|TRBJ1-1
CASSRPRGTEAFF
>TRBD1|TRBV19|TRBJ1-2
CASSGRVDRGSYGYTF
>-|TRBV21-1|TRBJ1-4
CASSKSTLPGARTNEKLFF
>TRBD1|TRBV7-3|TRBJ1-1
CASSRIGDRGTEAFF
>TRBD2|TRBV7-9|TRBJ2-7
CASSWAGLAETPYEQYF
>-|TRBV6-5|TRBJ1-1
CASTTQGGRTEAFF
>TRBD2|TRBV6-5|TRBJ2-2
CATRGSGKTGELFF
>-|TRBV7-8|TRBJ1-5
CASSRDIGSNQPQHF
>TRBD1|TRBV19|TRBJ2-5
CASSIGQGEETQYF
>-|TRBV7-6|TRBJ2-7
CASSSPVSYEQYF
>-|TRBV2|TRBJ1-5
CASSWNPTGSGQPQHF
>TRBD1|TRBV5-1|TRBJ1-5
CASSPGQGAQNQPQHF
>-|TRBV18|TRBJ1-5
CASSPSRGYQPQHF
>TRBD2|TRBV4-1|TRBJ2-5
CASYLSGTSGSETQYF
>-|TRBV5-1|TRBJ2-1
CASSLVGGGNEQFF
>-|TRBV2|TRBJ1-6
CASSEEERQVSYNSPLHF
>-|TRBV5-4|TRBJ2-1
CASSWTLRTYNEQFF
>-|TRBV6-5|TRBJ2-2
CASRLDNYGELFF
>-|TRBV5-1|TRBJ2-7
CASSSGRADPRSYVQYF
>TRBD1|TRBV27|TRBJ2-1
CASRQQGIPYNEQFF
>-|TRBV2|TRBJ1-4
CASGYNEKLFF
>TRBD1|TRBV5-1|TRBJ2-1
CASSLQGAFANEQFF
>-|TRBV18|TRBJ1-4
CASSQGAKEKLFF
>-|TRBV19|TRBJ2-1
CASSIGTAGGAYNEQFF
>TRBD1|TRBV7-8|TRBJ1-5
CASSLAPTGGNSNQPQHF
>TRBD2|TRBV10-2|TRBJ2-1
CASRTSVYNEQFF
>-|TRBV6-5|TRBJ2-7
CASTLSGHEQYF
>-|TRBV5-1|TRBJ2-5
CASAAVQGGETQYF
>-|TRBV19|TRBJ1-4
CASRDGATNEKLFF
>-|TRBV7-6|TRBJ2-1
CASSIRGQLGVEQFF
>-|TRBV6-6|TRBJ1-5
CASDLQGIGNQPQHF
>-|TRBV6-5|TRBJ2-7
CASSYWAGGNYEQYF
>-|TRBV11-2|TRBJ2-3
CASSLEAADTQYF
>-|TRBV18|TRBJ2-4
CASSPNEGRVKNIQYF
>TRBD1|TRBV6-5|TRBJ1-5
CASSRTGQGDQPQHF
>-|TRBV11-2|TRBJ2-1
CASSLGVWRHYNEQFF
>-|TRBV9|TRBJ1-6
CASSVGTWSSYNSPLHF
>TRBD1|TRBV4-2|TRBJ2-7
CASSQGQGAIEQYF
>-|TRBV5-1|TRBJ1-1
CASSFGVDTEAFF
>-|TRBV6-6|TRBJ1-6
CASSQDGGRYNSPLHF
>-|TRBV15|TRBJ1-6
CATSRDWGSELYNSPLHF
>-|TRBV14|TRBJ2-1
CASSQGFPRYNEQFF
>TRBD1|TRBV9|TRBJ1-1
CASSVNRGRAFF